These 9 T cell receptor beta chains were all obtained from the same sample, sequenced in a study of OX40 agonist ivuxolimab in advanced cancers. Clones were read by immunoSEQ multiplex PCR, and TCRdb kept only the in-frame ones, dropping some. The data contain over 80,000 clones, 75% to 95% of them singletons. Sequenced here: CD4+ or CD8+ T cells sorted from blood, sampled in a trial of the OX40 agonist ivuxolimab. The receptors were gathered from an adult with an advanced solid tumor such as melanoma, head and neck, liver or kidney cancer.

The chain combines TRBV10-3 with TRBJ2-1, with D tentatively TRBD1 (7 bases). The CDR3 spans 16 residues. From germline, CDR1 is ENHRY and CDR2 SYGVKD. The V gene lost 5 bases and the J gene lost 2 bases, with 16 bases spanning the gap. The CDR3 protein is CAISLRAGGTYNEQFF. Here the CDR3 DNA reads TGTGCCATCAGTTTGCGGGCAGGGGGGACCTACAATGAGCAGTTCTTC.

This sequence joins TRBV11-2 and TRBJ2-7; 13 nucleotides line up with TRBD2. This CDR3 is 15 amino acids long. The V segment lost 4 bases and the J segment 8 bases; nucleotides outside the gene matches: 8. Germline CDR1 reads SGHAT; CDR2 reads FQNNGV. CDR3 coding DNA: TGTGCCAGCAGCTCGAACTCGGGACTAGCGGGGAAGCAGTACTTC. Its protein product is CASSSNSGLAGKQYF. The full variable domain, with the rest looked up from reference TRBV11-2 and TRBJ2-7, is EAGVAQSPRYKIIEKRQSVAFWCNPISGHATLYWYQQILGQGPKLLIQFQNNGVVDDSQLPKDRFSAERLKGVDSTLKIQPAKLEDSAVYLCASSSNSGLAGKQYFGPGTRLTVT.

This chain joins TRBV19 and TRBJ2-7, with TRBD1 identical over 9 bases. Per germline, CDR1 LNHDA and CDR2 SQIVND (reference sequence). Losses at the gene ends were 10 bases for V and 4 bases for J; bases not matched to a gene: 14. The CDR3 extends over 15 amino acids. The CDR3: CATAKTGTGRYEQYF. The CDR3 region has the DNA TGTGCCACAGCTAAGACCGGGACAGGGAGGTACGAGCAGTACTTC.

V gene TRBV5-1 combines with J gene TRBJ2-7; 9 nucleotides align to TRBD1. Germline assignment: CDR1 SGHRS and CDR2 YFSETQ. The V gene end was trimmed by 0 bases and the J gene end by 1 base; junction bases not matched to a gene: 5. The CDR3 runs to 16 residues. This chain's CDR3 is CASSLALGQGSYEQYF. Written as DNA, the CDR3 is TGCGCCAGCAGCTTGGCGCTGGGACAGGGTTCCTACGAGCAGTACTTC.

The V and J genes are TRBV7-9 and TRBJ1-3; the D gene is possibly TRBD1 (6 bases). The CDR3 extends over 15 amino acids. Trimming left V 3 bases short and J 3 bases short, with 12 bases between. Germline loops: CDR1 SEHNR, CDR2 FQNEAQ (reference sequence). The CDR3 DNA reads TGTGCCAGCAGCTTTGGGGGGCAGATTGGAAACACCATATATTTT. It is translated as CASSFGGQIGNTIYF.

V gene TRBV5-1 combines with J gene TRBJ2-5, with 7 nucleotides matching TRBD1. J lost 4 bases, V lost 4 bases, and 4 bases had no gene match. CDR1 is SGHRS and CDR2 is YFSETQ in the germline V gene. This CDR3 contains 13 residues. Written as DNA, the CDR3 is TGCGCCAGCAGCACGGGACAGTTAGAGACCCAGTACTTC. This codes for CASSTGQLETQYF. Supplemented by reference TRBV5-1 and TRBJ2-5, the full variable domain reads KAGVTQTPRYLIKTRGQQVTLSCSPISGHRSVSWYQQTPGQGLQFLFEYFSETQRNKGNFPGRFSGRQFSNSRSEMNVSTLELGDSALYLCASSTGQLETQYFGPGTRLLVL.

V and J are TRBV30 and TRBJ2-5; D unclear. This CDR3 has 12 amino acids. Trimming pared 0 bases from V and 5 bases from J, leaving 7 bases between. Per germline, CDR1 GTSNPN and CDR2 SVGIG (reference sequence). CDR3 protein: CAWSVLGETQYF. The CDR3 DNA is TGTGCCTGGAGTGTGTTAGGGGAGACCCAGTACTTC.

The chain joins TRBV11-2 to TRBJ2-7; TRBD1 aligns across 8 bases. The CDR3 covers 17 residues. The junction had 15 bases not matched to a gene; V was cut back by 1 base and J by 7 bases. The germline gives CDR1 SGHAT, CDR2 FQNNGV. The CDR3 nucleotides are TGTGCCAGCAGCTTAGGCGAAGGCGCGGCCAGGGGGCGAGAGCAGTACTTC. Amino acid sequence: CASSLGEGAARGREQYF.

The V gene is TRBV12-5, the J gene TRBJ2-2; 12 bases line up with TRBD2. Germline trimming cut 4 bases from V and 3 bases from J; bases unmatched to any gene: 6. CDR1 and CDR2 (germline): LGHNT, FRNRAP. The CDR3 runs 17 residues. Written as DNA, the CDR3 is TGTGCTAGTGGTTCCGGGTGGACTAGCGGGGACACCGGGGAGCTGTTTTTT. It yields the protein CASGSGWTSGDTGELFF.